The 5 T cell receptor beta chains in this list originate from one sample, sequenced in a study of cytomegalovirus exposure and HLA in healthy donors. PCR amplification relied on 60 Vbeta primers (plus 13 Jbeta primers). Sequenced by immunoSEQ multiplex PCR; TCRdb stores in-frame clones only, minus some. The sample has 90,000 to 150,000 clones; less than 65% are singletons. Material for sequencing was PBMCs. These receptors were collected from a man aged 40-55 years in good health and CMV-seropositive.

The CDR3: CASSVGRTEYQETQYF. CDR3 nucleotide sequence: TGTGCCAGCAGCGTAGGGAGGACCGAGTACCAAGAGACCCAGTACTTC. The rearrangement joins TRBV9 to TRBJ2-5, with D tentatively TRBD2 (5 bases). Germline CDR1 is SGDLS and CDR2 is YYNGEE. Trimming removed 0 bases from V and 0 bases from J, with 12 bases in between. This CDR3 spans 16 amino acids. The whole variable domain, filled in from reference TRBV9 and TRBJ2-5, reads DSGVTQTPKHLITATGQRVTLRCSPRSGDLSVYWYQQSLDQGLQFLIQYYNGEERAKGNILERFSAQQFPDLHSELNLSSLELGDSALYFCASSVGRTEYQETQYFGPGTRLLVL.

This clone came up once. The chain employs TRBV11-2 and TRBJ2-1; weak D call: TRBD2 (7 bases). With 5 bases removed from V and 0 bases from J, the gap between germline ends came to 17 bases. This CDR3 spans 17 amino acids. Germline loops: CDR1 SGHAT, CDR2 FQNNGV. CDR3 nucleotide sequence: TGTGCCAGCAGCCCTAGGGGGGGTTTCAGCTCCTACAATGAGCAGTTCTTC. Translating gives CASSPRGGFSSYNEQFF.

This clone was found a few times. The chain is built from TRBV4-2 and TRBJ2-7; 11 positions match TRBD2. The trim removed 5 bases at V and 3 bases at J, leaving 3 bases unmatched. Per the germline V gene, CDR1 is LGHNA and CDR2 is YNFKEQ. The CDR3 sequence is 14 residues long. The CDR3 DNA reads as TGTGCCAGCAGCTCCGGGACTAGCGGCTACGAGCAGTACTTC. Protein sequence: CASSSGTSGYEQYF.

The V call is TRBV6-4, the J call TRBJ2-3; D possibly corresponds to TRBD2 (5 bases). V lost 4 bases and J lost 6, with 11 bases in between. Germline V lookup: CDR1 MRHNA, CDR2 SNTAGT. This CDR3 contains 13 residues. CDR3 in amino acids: CASSAQPGDTQYF. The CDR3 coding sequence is TGTGCCAGCAGTGCCCAACCGGGGGATACGCAGTATTTT.

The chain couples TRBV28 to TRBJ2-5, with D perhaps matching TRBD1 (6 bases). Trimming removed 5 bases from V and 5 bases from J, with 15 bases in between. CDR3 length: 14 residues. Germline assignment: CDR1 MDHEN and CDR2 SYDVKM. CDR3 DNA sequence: TGTGCCAGCAGTCCCCTGGGGGCGGTCGAGACCCAGTACTTC. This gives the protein CASSPLGAVETQYF.